This T cell receptor beta chain derives from a study of tumour-infiltrating T cells in Burkitt lymphoma. Study as a whole: Repertoire clonality predicted overall and progression-free survival.

Clones were read by immunoSEQ multiplex PCR, and TCRdb kept only the in-frame ones, dropping some. The sample yields about 16,000 clones, about 77% seen once. V dropped 6 bases and J dropped 2 bases, with 11 bases sitting between them. The CDR3 totals 14 residues. The germline CDR1 and CDR2 sequences are SQVTM and ANQGSEA. This clone was picked up a small number of times. The chain uses TRBV29-1 and TRBJ2-6, with D tentatively TRBD2 (6 bases). This TCR was sampled from a human donor with diffuse large B-cell lymphoma. Sequenced: tumor tissue. The CDR3: CSVGGSAGANVLTF. CDR3 in DNA: TGCAGCGTGGGGGGTAGCGCTGGGGCCAACGTCCTGACTTTC.